The 6 T cell receptor beta chains below were found in one sample sequenced in a study of neoadjuvant anti-PD-1 for oral cavity cancer. Measured with immunoSEQ multiplex PCR; TCRdb has only the in-frame clones, and not every one. The sample includes over 80,000 clones, about four fifths seen only once; the top ten take around 3.1%. Sequencing was performed on PBMCs, taken before nivolumab (anti-PD-1) treatment. The receptors stem from a person aged 35-79 years with oral cavity squamous cell carcinoma.

The table lists this clone with a count of one. The chain combines TRBV2 with TRBJ1-2; 7 nucleotides align to TRBD1. V trimming: 6 bases; J trimming: 8 bases; junction bases outside the gene matches: 9. The CDR3 is made up of 13 amino acids. Germline-derived CDR1 and CDR2 are SNHLY and FYNNEI. The CDR3 coding sequence is TGTGCCAGCAGCGCACAGGGGTCTATAGGCTACACCTTC. Its translation: CASSAQGSIGYTF.

This clone occurred a few times. The rearrangement links TRBV2 to TRBJ2-7; D unresolved. Germline V gene lookup returns CDR1 SNHLY and CDR2 FYNNEI. The CDR3 loop spans 11 amino acids. V was trimmed by 6 bases and J by 1 base, leaving 4 bases between them. Here the CDR3 reads CASSTSYEQYF. Here the CDR3 DNA reads TGTGCCAGCAGCACTTCCTACGAGCAGTACTTC.

The V and J genes are TRBV30 and TRBJ1-1; TRBD1 matches at 7 bases. CDR1 and CDR2 from the germline V gene are GTSNPN and SVGIG (reference sequence). The V segment lost 3 bases and the J segment 3 bases; nucleotides outside the gene matches: 13. The CDR3 runs to 16 residues. The CDR3 bases are TGTGCCTGGAGAGCGGCGCCGGGACAGAGAGACACTGAAGCTTTCTTT. This encodes CAWRAAPGQRDTEAFF.

The rearrangement uses TRBV4-1 and TRBJ2-1; TRBD2 agrees at 11 bases. Trimming took 1 base from V and 6 from J; bases not matched to a gene: 11. The CDR3 sequence is 18 residues long. CDR1 is MGHRA and CDR2 is YSYEKL in the germline V gene. CDR3 in amino acids: CASSQVDLGLAVSNEQFF. The CDR3, as DNA: TGCGCCAGCAGCCAAGTGGATCTGGGACTAGCGGTTTCCAATGAGCAGTTCTTC.

This chain links TRBV13 with TRBJ2-1; D tentatively fits TRBD1 or TRBD2 (5 bases each). Germline V gene lookup returns CDR1 PRHDT and CDR2 FYEKMQ (reference sequence). V was clipped by 1 base and J by 6 bases, with 10 bases between them. The length of the CDR3 is 14 residues. CDR3 residues: CASSLVLGTNEQFF. The DNA for the CDR3 is TGTGCCAGCAGCTTAGTCCTAGGGACCAATGAGCAGTTCTTC.

The J gene is TRBJ2-6, the V gene TRBV29-1; D is ambiguous. Germline values: CDR1 SQVTM, CDR2 ANQGSEA. Trimming took 2 bases from V and 1 from J, leaving 6 bases between them. This CDR3 is built from 14 residues. The CDR3 sequence: CSVERISGANVLTF. CDR3 nucleotides: TGCAGCGTTGAAAGAATTTCTGGGGCCAACGTCCTGACTTTC. The variable domain in full, with the rest retrieved from reference TRBV29-1 and TRBJ2-6, is SAVISQKPSRDICQRGTSLTIQCQVDSQVTMMFWYRQQPGQSLTLIATANQGSEATYESGFVIDKFPISRPNLTFSTLTVSNMSPEDSSIYLCSVERISGANVLTFGAGSRLTVL.